Below, 8 T cell receptor beta chains from the same sample are listed, as sequenced in a study of shared clonotypes between healthy human individuals. Clones were sequenced by immunoSEQ multiplex PCR, and TCRdb holds only the in-frame ones, with some missing. The data contain more than 550,000 clones, 90% of them seen just once; the ten biggest clones take up 34%. Sequenced material: memory CD8+ T cells from PBMCs. Described subset: CD45RO+ cells pooled with CCR7-negative TemRA cells. The receptor set was obtained from a man aged 18 to 29 in good health. Some clones in this sample may be carry-over from other donors' samples.

The J gene is TRBJ2-7, the V gene TRBV19; 9 nucleotides align to TRBD1. Trimming cost V 5 bases and J 5 bases; bases outside gene matches: 7. Germline V lookup: CDR1 LNHDA, CDR2 SQIVND (reference sequence). The CDR3 spans 14 residues. The chain's CDR3 is CASSPRTGDDEQYF. Written as DNA, the CDR3 is TGTGCCAGTAGTCCCAGGACAGGGGACGACGAGCAGTACTTC.

V and J are TRBV10-3 and TRBJ2-7; 12 bases fit TRBD2. Looked up from germline, CDR1 is ENHRY and CDR2 is SYGVKD. After removal of 10 bases from V and 6 bases from J, the junction contained 19 bases not matched to a gene. This CDR3 contains 17 residues. This CDR3 reads CATQPPVASGRAVEQYF. Here the CDR3 DNA reads TGTGCCACCCAGCCCCCTGTTGCTAGCGGGAGGGCCGTCGAGCAGTACTTC.

This chain links TRBV19 with TRBJ1-3; D is ambiguous. Germline values: CDR1 LNHDA, CDR2 SQIVND (reference sequence). Trimming pared 3 bases from V and 0 bases from J, leaving 12 bases between. The CDR3 sequence is 16 residues long. The CDR3 here is CASSIGIGVSGNTIYF. CDR3 bases: TGTGCCAGTAGTATCGGTATTGGAGTCTCTGGAAACACCATATATTTT.

This clone occurred a few times. This chain connects TRBV28 to TRBJ1-1; the match to TRBD1 covers 7 bases. The CDR3 spans 13 residues. Looked up from germline, CDR1 is MDHEN and CDR2 is SYDVKM. V trimming: 5 bases; J trimming: 5 bases; junction bases outside the gene matches: 5. Here the CDR3 DNA reads TGTGCCAGCAGTAAGACAGGGAGAACTGAAGCTTTCTTT. Protein sequence: CASSKTGRTEAFF. The whole variable domain, filled in from reference TRBV28 and TRBJ1-1, reads DVKVTQSSRYLVKRTGEKVFLECVQDMDHENMFWYRQDPGLGLRLIYFSYDVKMKEKGDIPEGYSVSREKKERFSLILESASTNQTSMYLCASSKTGRTEAFFGQGTRLTVV.

The CDR3 region is CASSEVYFRTDTQYF. The CDR3 DNA reads TGTGCCAGCAGCGAGGTCTACTTTCGCACAGATACGCAGTATTTT. The chain combines TRBV14 with TRBJ2-3; unclear D gene. V gave up 5 bases and J gave up 1 base, with 13 bases separating them. CDR3 size: 15 residues. Germline V gives CDR1 SGHDN, CDR2 FVKESK.

The chain employs TRBV5-6 and TRBJ2-5; 7 nucleotides align to TRBD2. Trimming took 7 bases from V and 2 from J; bases not matched to a gene: 14. The CDR3 extends over 16 amino acids. CDR1 and CDR2 (germline): SGHDT, YYEEEE. CDR3: CASGTSAGNSQETQYF. CDR3 DNA sequence: TGTGCCAGCGGGACTTCAGCGGGGAATTCTCAAGAGACCCAGTACTTC.

V and J are TRBV27 and TRBJ2-7; D is unclear. Per germline, CDR1 MNHEY and CDR2 SMNVEV (reference sequence). The CDR3 is 11 residues long. Between the trimmed V and J ends, which lost 5 bases and 3 bases, there was a span of 5 bases. In DNA, the CDR3 is TGTGCCAGCAGTGGGTACTACGAGCAGTACTTC. It specifies CASSGYYEQYF.

This chain links TRBV7-9 with TRBJ1-2; D is perhaps TRBD1 (5 bases). V lost 4 bases to trimming and J lost 4 bases, with 22 bases between them. CDR3 size: 17 residues. The germline V gene has CDR1 SEHNR and CDR2 FQNEAQ (reference sequence). CDR3 sequence (DNA): TGTGCCAGCAGCTCCAACCCGGGGCAGACAAGGGTCTATGGCTACACCTTC. As protein: CASSSNPGQTRVYGYTF.